One sample yielded the 22 T cell receptor beta chains listed below, sequenced in a study of T cell changes during pregnancy in multiple sclerosis (dated by TCRdb to about 2019). The library came from the immunoSEQ multiplex PCR assay. TCRdb holds this immuneACCESS table with in-frame rearrangements only. Some clones are missing; in checked studies, unresolved V genes explain under half, and the rest has no known cause. For this sample the table gives about 38,000 clones, of which approximately 90% were detected only once. The top ten clones comprise about 0.4% of the sample. The sequenced sample was CD4+ T cells from peripheral blood mononuclear cells, obtained in the third trimester of pregnancy. These receptor sequences come from a female donor in good health, enrolled as a control in a pregnancy study.

This chain joins TRBV18 and TRBJ2-1; maybe TRBD2 (6 bases). Germline values: CDR1 KGHSH, CDR2 LQKENI. This CDR3 is built from 19 residues. V was cut by 1 base and J by 3 bases, with 22 bases left in between. This CDR3 reads CASSPRRDPVRGSYNEQFF. Written as DNA, the CDR3 is TGTGCCAGCTCACCACGGCGGGACCCCGTCAGAGGGAGCTACAATGAGCAGTTCTTC.

The chain uses TRBV2 and TRBJ2-1, with 9 bases that match TRBD2. With 4 bases clipped from V and 6 bases from J, the junction kept 7 bases outside the gene matches. The CDR3 is made up of 15 amino acids. Germline CDR1 is SNHLY and CDR2 is FYNNEI. The CDR3 reads CASSGSGSYFNEQFF. DNA for the CDR3: TGTGCCAGCAGTGGTAGCGGGAGTTACTTCAATGAGCAGTTCTTC.

The J gene is TRBJ2-3, the V gene TRBV15; maybe TRBD2 (5 bases). Germline-derived CDR1 and CDR2 are LNHNV and YYDKDF (reference sequence). Between the trimmed V and J ends, which lost 4 bases and 1 base, there was a span of 15 bases. The CDR3 totals 16 residues. CDR3 bases: TGTGCCACCAGCAAAAGCGGAGCGGCCGGCACAGATACGCAGTATTTT. This codes for CATSKSGAAGTDTQYF.

The chain links TRBV29-1 to TRBJ2-7; TRBD2 is a possible D gene (6 bases). The CDR3 length is 16 residues. The V end was cut by 2 bases, the J end by 0 bases, with 17 bases between. Germline loops: CDR1 SQVTM, CDR2 ANQGSEA. The CDR3 bases are TGCAGCGTTGAAAGTGCGGGACTGATTAGCTCCTACGAGCAGTACTTC. It specifies CSVESAGLISSYEQYF.

This clone is labeled medium-sized. The rearrangement joins TRBV29-1 to TRBJ1-1; 7 nucleotides agree with TRBD1. V shed 4 bases, J shed 7 bases, and the junction held 15 bases outside the gene matches. Germline V gives CDR1 SQVTM, CDR2 ANQGSEA. This CDR3 spans 15 amino acids. CDR3 DNA: TGCAGCGTTGCAGGGGGAAGGGGGCGCGACGTTGAAGCTTTCTTT. This translates into CSVAGGRGRDVEAFF.

The genes are TRBV7-8 and TRBJ1-2; unclear D gene. Germline V lookup: CDR1 SGHVS, CDR2 FQNEAQ. This CDR3 spans 14 amino acids. V was clipped by 0 bases and J by 4 bases, with 9 bases between them. CDR3 sequence reads: CASSLATGPYGYTF. The CDR3 coding sequence is TGTGCCAGCAGCTTAGCGACGGGTCCCTATGGCTACACCTTC.

The rearrangement joins TRBV2 to TRBJ1-1; unclear D gene. Germline assignment: CDR1 SNHLY and CDR2 FYNNEI. The CDR3 totals 13 residues. The V end was cut by 3 bases, the J end by 3 bases, with 8 bases between. The CDR3: CASSEARYTEAFF. DNA of the CDR3: TGTGCCAGCAGTGAGGCCAGGTACACTGAAGCTTTCTTT.

The chain is built from TRBV5-5 and TRBJ1-1, with D perhaps matching TRBD1 (5 bases). Between the trimmed V and J ends, which lost 9 bases and 1 base, there was a span of 13 bases. CDR1 and CDR2 from the germline V gene are SGHKS and YYEKEE (reference sequence). The CDR3 loop spans 13 amino acids. CDR3 coding DNA: TGTGCCACCTCGACAGCGTCGAACACTGAAGCTTTCTTT. Amino acid sequence: CATSTASNTEAFF.

The chain is built from TRBV27 and TRBJ2-2; the D gene is possibly TRBD2 (5 bases). CDR3 length: 15 amino acids. Germline V gene lookup returns CDR1 MNHEY and CDR2 SMNVEV (reference sequence). The V gene lost 3 bases and the J gene lost 1 base, with 9 bases spanning the gap. The DNA for the CDR3 is TGTGCCAGCAGTTTGGCGGGTTTGAACACCGGGGAGCTGTTTTTT. It specifies CASSLAGLNTGELFF.

This clone showed up just a few times. The V call is TRBV6-5, the J call TRBJ1-3; D not certain. This CDR3 has 12 amino acids. Trimming took 10 bases from V and 3 from J, leaving 10 bases between them. Germline V CDR1 and CDR2: MNHEY, SVGAGI. CDR3 loop: CAILVLGNTIYF. The CDR3, as DNA: TGTGCCATACTTGTCCTTGGAAACACCATATATTTT.

The chain links TRBV4-1 to TRBJ2-5; TRBD2 might be the D (6 bases). Germline V lookup: CDR1 MGHRA, CDR2 YSYEKL. Trimming pared 0 bases from V and 2 bases from J, leaving 10 bases between. The CDR3 contains 15 residues. The CDR3 reads CASSQEPSVQETQYF. CDR3 coding DNA: TGCGCCAGCAGCCAAGAGCCTAGCGTACAAGAGACCCAGTACTTC.

A remark on this clone: Mismatch with germline at one junction end may stem from a read error. This chain uses TRBV7-7 with TRBJ2-5, with TRBD2 identical over 7 bases. The CDR3 loop spans 16 amino acids. CDR1 and CDR2 from the germline V gene are SSHAT and FNYEAQ (reference sequence). CDR3 amino acids: CASSREVGRGLQTQYF. DNA for the CDR3: TGTGCTAGCAGCCGTGAAGTGGGGAGGGGTCTGCAGACCCAGTACTTC.

CDR3 sequence: CASSLGVGVLSYEQYF. The CDR3 nucleotides read TGTGCCAGCAGCTTGGGCGTCGGGGTCCTATCCTACGAGCAGTACTTC. V usage is TRBV5-6 and J usage is TRBJ2-7, with D possibly being TRBD2 (5 bases). Germline V gene sequence: CDR1 SGHDT, CDR2 YYEEEE. The CDR3 is 16 residues long. Trimming removed 0 bases from V and 1 base from J, with 14 bases in between.

This chain connects TRBV27 to TRBJ2-7, with 15 bases matching TRBD2. The junction had 4 bases not matched to a gene; V was cut back by 6 bases and J by 7 bases. This CDR3 spans 14 amino acids. The V gene's germline CDR1 is MNHEY and CDR2 SMNVEV (reference sequence). DNA for the CDR3: TGTGCCAGCAGGAGGACTAGCGGGAGGGGTGAGCAGTACTTC. This translates into CASRRTSGRGEQYF.

The chain carries TRBV6-1 and TRBJ2-5; 9 positions match TRBD1. This CDR3 contains 16 residues. Germline CDR1 is MNHNS and CDR2 is SASEGT. The trim removed 1 base at V and 1 base at J, leaving 4 bases unmatched. The CDR3 loop is CASSEVTGGVQETQYF. As DNA, the CDR3 is TGTGCCAGCAGTGAAGTGACAGGGGGAGTCCAAGAGACCCAGTACTTC.

V gene TRBV7-9 combines with J gene TRBJ2-2; the D gene is possibly TRBD1 (6 bases). Germline V gene lookup returns CDR1 SEHNR and CDR2 FQNEAQ (reference sequence). Trimming left V 4 bases short and J 7 bases short, with 16 bases between. CDR3 length: 15 amino acids. CDR3 bases: TGTGCCAGCAGCTATAGTCAGGGGACCCTCGGGGAGCTGTTTTTT. Residues: CASSYSQGTLGELFF.

J is TRBJ2-7 and V is TRBV5-1, with 15 bases fitting TRBD2. Germline CDR1 SGHRS, CDR2 YFSETQ. This CDR3 spans 16 amino acids. V was pared by 5 bases and J by 6 bases, with 9 bases of the junction left unmatched. Here the CDR3 reads CASRFRTSGGVGEQYF. The DNA of the CDR3 is TGCGCCAGCAGATTTAGGACTAGCGGGGGGGTGGGCGAGCAGTACTTC.

This clone has just one count. The chain combines TRBV10-3 with TRBJ2-1; the D is unclear. This CDR3 contains 12 residues. Germline V gene lookup returns CDR1 ENHRY and CDR2 SYGVKD. V was pared by 4 bases and J by 13 bases, with 14 bases between. The CDR3 DNA follows: TGTGCCATCAGTGGGCTTTCCCACGAACAGTTCTTC. Its protein is CAISGLSHEQFF.

On this clone: The junction and the germline gene differ at one end; a read error may be behind it. The chain links TRBV28 to TRBJ2-5, with 10 bases that match TRBD2. Germline CDR1 and CDR2: MDHEN and SYDVKM. The CDR3 is 15 residues long. The DNA of the CDR3 is TGTGCCGGCAGCGGCCCTCTAGCGGGAGAAGAGACCCAGTACTTC. As protein: CAGSGPLAGEETQYF.

This clone was seen just once. The V gene is TRBV11-3, the J gene TRBJ2-3; TRBD2 matches 15 bases. Per the germline V gene, CDR1 is SGHNT and CDR2 is YENEEA. The trim removed 3 bases at V and 5 bases at J, leaving 6 bases unmatched. The CDR3 spans 17 residues. CDR3 sequence (DNA): TGTGCCAGCAGCTTGTGGACTAGCGGGAGGGGAGTAGATACGCAGTATTTT. It translates to CASSLWTSGRGVDTQYF.

V is TRBV19 and J is TRBJ2-7, with D tentatively TRBD2 (6 bases). V was cut by 3 bases and J by 3 bases, with 12 bases left in between. The CDR3 loop spans 14 amino acids. Germline V gene sequence: CDR1 LNHDA, CDR2 SQIVND (reference sequence). This CDR3 is CASSIGSMIYEQYF. The CDR3 DNA follows: TGTGCCAGTAGTATCGGGAGCATGATCTACGAGCAGTACTTC.

V usage is TRBV28 and J usage is TRBJ2-7; TRBD1 aligns across 11 bases. The CDR3 length is 15 residues. CDR1 is MDHEN and CDR2 is SYDVKM in the germline V gene. The V and J ends lost 6 bases and 3 bases, in that order; junction bases with no gene match: 7. The CDR3 region has the DNA TGTGCCAGCAGCCCCCGAGGGACAGGGGGCTACGAGCAGTACTTC. It translates to CASSPRGTGGYEQYF.